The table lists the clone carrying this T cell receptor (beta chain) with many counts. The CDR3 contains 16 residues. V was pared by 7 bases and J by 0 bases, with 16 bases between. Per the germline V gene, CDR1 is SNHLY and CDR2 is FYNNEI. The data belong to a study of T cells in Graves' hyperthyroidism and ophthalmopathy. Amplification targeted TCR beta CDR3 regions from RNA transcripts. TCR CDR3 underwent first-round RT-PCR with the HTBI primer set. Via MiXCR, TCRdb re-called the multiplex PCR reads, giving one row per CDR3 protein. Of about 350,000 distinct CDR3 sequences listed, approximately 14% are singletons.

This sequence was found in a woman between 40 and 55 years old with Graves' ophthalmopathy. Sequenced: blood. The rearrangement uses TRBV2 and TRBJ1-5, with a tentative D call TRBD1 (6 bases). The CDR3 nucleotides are TGTGCCAGCACCGAGGACAGAGGCTATAGCAATCAGCCCCAGCATTTT. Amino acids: CASTEDRGYSNQPQHF.